A selection of T cell receptor beta chains follows, all from one sample in a study of long-term antiretroviral therapy in people with HIV. TCRdb's copy holds only in-frame clones and misses some; the assay was immunoSEQ multiplex PCR. This sample has approximately 29,000 clones, with approximately 78% found just once. Sequenced material: unsorted PBMCs, taken 1.5 years before starting antiretroviral therapy. These receptor sequences come from a man younger than 35 with HIV. The CDR3 runs from the conserved cysteine through the conserved F or W. The D gene is left open where the match is weak. For some rows the clone size is stated as once, few or many, or as a class when expanded; others skip it.

D gene	clone size	V gene	CDR3 length	J gene	CDR3 DNA	CDR3 protein
TRBD1	NA	TRBV7-9	14	TRBJ1-1	TGTGCCAGCAGCCTCGGGACAGGGAACACTGAAGCTTTCTTT	CASSLGTGNTEAFF
NA	NA	TRBV2	14	TRBJ1-6	TGTGCCAGCAGGGGGCCGGGGGGCAATTCACCCCTCCACTTT	CASRGPGGNSPLHF
NA	NA	TRBV5-4	14	TRBJ1-6	TGTGCCAGCAGCTTGGGCCGATATAATTCACCCCTCCACTTT	CASSLGRYNSPLHF
TRBD2	NA	TRBV5-1	15	TRBJ2-3	TGCGCCAGCAGCGGGGCTAGCGGGGGAGCAGATACGCAGTATTTT	CASSGASGGADTQYF
NA	NA	TRBV27	12	TRBJ2-1	TGTGCCAGCAGTTTAAATTACAATGAGCAGTTCTTC	CASSLNYNEQFF
TRBD1	NA	TRBV5-1	16	TRBJ1-6	TGCGCCAGCAGCTTGGAGGTGGGACAGCCTAATTCACCCCTCCACTTT	CASSLEVGQPNSPLHF
TRBD1	NA	TRBV29-1	12	TRBJ1-2	TGCAGCGGGGACAGGGCTAACTATGGCTACACCTTC	CSGDRANYGYTF
NA	NA	TRBV7-9	15	TRBJ1-2	TGTGCCAGCAGCTTTGGTGCCCCTGGCGGCGATGGCTACACCTTC	CASSFGAPGGDGYTF
NA	NA	TRBV6-5	14	TRBJ1-5	TGTGCCAGCAGTTACCTGGGAGTACAGCAGCCCCAGCATTTT	CASSYLGVQQPQHF
TRBD1	few	TRBV10-3	15	TRBJ2-5	TGTGCCATCAGGAGACAGGGGAGAAGCCAAGAGACCCAGTACTTC	CAIRRQGRSQETQYF
TRBD2	NA	TRBV5-1	17	TRBJ2-5	TGCGCCAGCAGCTCACTCGGACTAGCGGGGGGGGGAGAGACCCAGTACTTC	CASSSLGLAGGGETQYF
NA	NA	TRBV5-1	15	TRBJ2-1	TGCGCCAGCAGCAGGGGGGACCGGGATCACAATGAGCAGTTCTTC	CASSRGDRDHNEQFF
NA	NA	TRBV19	15	TRBJ2-1	TGTGCCAGTAGTATAGGGCTAGGTTACTACAATGAGCAGTTCTTC	CASSIGLGYYNEQFF
NA	once	TRBV6-5	15	TRBJ2-5	TGTGCCAGCAGTTACACTAGACACATAGAAGAGACCCAGTACTTC	CASSYTRHIEETQYF
NA	once	TRBV10-3	12	TRBJ2-5	TGTGCCACCAACAAGCCCCTAGAGACCCAGTACTTC	CATNKPLETQYF
NA	few	TRBV9	16	TRBJ1-2	TGTGCCAGCAGCGCCGGGGCAGGAGGATCGACCTATGGCTACACCTTC	CASSAGAGGSTYGYTF
TRBD1	NA	TRBV2	9	TRBJ1-2	TGTGCCATCGACAGGGGCGGCACCTTC	CAIDRGGTF
NA	once	TRBV6-5	13	TRBJ2-7	TGTGCCAGCAGTTACGTGGCAGGGAACGAGCAGTACTTC	CASSYVAGNEQYF
NA	NA	TRBV19	11	TRBJ2-7	TGTGCCAGTAGTACTTCCGAGGCGCGGTACTTC	CASSTSEARYF
NA	NA	TRBV4-2	15	TRBJ2-5	TGTGCCAGCAGCCAAGGATCAAGCGCCCAAGAGACCCAGTACTTC	CASSQGSSAQETQYF
TRBD2	NA	TRBV7-9	14	TRBJ2-5	TGTGCCAGCAGCCATATGGACTGGGCGGGGGCCCAGTACTTC	CASSHMDWAGAQYF
NA	NA	TRBV7-3	14	TRBJ2-2	TGTGCCAGCAGCTTAGCGGGACACACCGGGGAGCTGTTTTTT	CASSLAGHTGELFF
NA	NA	TRBV28	14	TRBJ2-7	TGTGCCAGCAGTAAATGGCAGGGCAACTACGAGCAGTACTTC	CASSKWQGNYEQYF
TRBD2	NA	TRBV19	16	TRBJ2-3	TGTGCCAGTAGGGCTAGCGGGGGGTTGCGCACAGATACGCAGTATTTT	CASRASGGLRTDTQYF
NA	NA	TRBV30	11	TRBJ2-5	TGTGCCTGGAGCGGCCAAGAGACCCAGTACTTC	CAWSGQETQYF
TRBD1	few	TRBV30	13	TRBJ2-7	TGTGCCTGGAGTTTAACAGGGGTGCACGAGCAGTACTTC	CAWSLTGVHEQYF
NA	NA	TRBV5-6	14	TRBJ1-4	TGTGCCAGCAGCAAACTTGCAACTAATGAAAAACTGTTTTTT	CASSKLATNEKLFF
NA	NA	TRBV27	15	TRBJ1-1	TGTGCCAGCAGCCCCTGGGGCGGAGATTACCTTGAAGCTTTCTTT	CASSPWGGDYLEAFF
NA	NA	TRBV19	15	TRBJ2-2	TGTGCCAGTAGTATACCGGGGCTTAACACCGGGGAGCTGTTTTTT	CASSIPGLNTGELFF
TRBD1	NA	TRBV4-1	13	TRBJ1-1	TGCGCCAGCAGCCCAGGGGGCAGGACTGAAGCTTTCTTT	CASSPGGRTEAFF
TRBD1	NA	TRBV9	13	TRBJ1-2	TGTGCCAGCAGCTTCCGACAGGGCTATGGCTACACCTTC	CASSFRQGYGYTF
TRBD1	NA	TRBV2	15	TRBJ1-4	TGTGCCAGCAGGACTGGGACAGGGACTAATGAAAAACTGTTTTTT	CASRTGTGTNEKLFF
NA	few	TRBV29-1	12	TRBJ1-2	TGCAGCGTTGGTTCAGGGTTTTATGGCTACACCTTC	CSVGSGFYGYTF
TRBD1	NA	TRBV6-6	15	TRBJ1-1	TGTGCCAGCAGTTACTCGGACAGGGGACTGTCGAGAGCTTTCTTT	CASSYSDRGLSRAFF
TRBD2	few	TRBV6-4	15	TRBJ2-1	TGTGCCAGCAGTGGAACAGCGGGGCCTTACAATGAGCAGTTCTTC	CASSGTAGPYNEQFF
NA	NA	TRBV9	14	TRBJ2-3	TGTGCCAGCAGCGGGGGCTCGGACACAGATACGCAGTATTTT	CASSGGSDTDTQYF
TRBD1	few	TRBV29-1	13	TRBJ1-1	TGCAGCGTTGCCGGACAGGGGGGCACTGAAGCTTTCTTT	CSVAGQGGTEAFF